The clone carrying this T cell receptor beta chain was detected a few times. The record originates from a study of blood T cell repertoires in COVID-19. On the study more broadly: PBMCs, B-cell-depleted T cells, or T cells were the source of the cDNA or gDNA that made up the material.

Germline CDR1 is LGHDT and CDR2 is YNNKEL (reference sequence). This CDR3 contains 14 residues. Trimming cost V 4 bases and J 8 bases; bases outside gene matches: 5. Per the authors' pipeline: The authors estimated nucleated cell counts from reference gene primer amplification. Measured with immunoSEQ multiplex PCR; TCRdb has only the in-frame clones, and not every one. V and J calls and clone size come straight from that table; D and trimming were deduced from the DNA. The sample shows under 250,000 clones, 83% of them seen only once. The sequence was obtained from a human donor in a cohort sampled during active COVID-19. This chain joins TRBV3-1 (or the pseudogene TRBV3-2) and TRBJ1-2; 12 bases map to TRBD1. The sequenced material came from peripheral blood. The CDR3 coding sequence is TGTGCCAGCAGCCTGGGACAGGGGGCGAGAGGCTACACCTTC. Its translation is CASSLGQGARGYTF.